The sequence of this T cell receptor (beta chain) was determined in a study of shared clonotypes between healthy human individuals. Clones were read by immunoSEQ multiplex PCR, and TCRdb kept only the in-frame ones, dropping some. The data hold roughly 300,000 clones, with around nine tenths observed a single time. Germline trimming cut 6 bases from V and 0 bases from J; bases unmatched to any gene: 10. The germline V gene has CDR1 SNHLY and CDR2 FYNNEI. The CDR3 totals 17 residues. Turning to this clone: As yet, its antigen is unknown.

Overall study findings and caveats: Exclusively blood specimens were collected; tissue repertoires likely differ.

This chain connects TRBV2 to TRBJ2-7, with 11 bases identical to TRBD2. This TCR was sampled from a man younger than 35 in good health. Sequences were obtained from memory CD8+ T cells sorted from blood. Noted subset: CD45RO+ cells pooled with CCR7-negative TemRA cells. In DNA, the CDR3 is TGTGCCAGCAGCCCATTTTCTAGCGGGAGGACCTCCTACGAGCAGTACTTC. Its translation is CASSPFSSGRTSYEQYF.